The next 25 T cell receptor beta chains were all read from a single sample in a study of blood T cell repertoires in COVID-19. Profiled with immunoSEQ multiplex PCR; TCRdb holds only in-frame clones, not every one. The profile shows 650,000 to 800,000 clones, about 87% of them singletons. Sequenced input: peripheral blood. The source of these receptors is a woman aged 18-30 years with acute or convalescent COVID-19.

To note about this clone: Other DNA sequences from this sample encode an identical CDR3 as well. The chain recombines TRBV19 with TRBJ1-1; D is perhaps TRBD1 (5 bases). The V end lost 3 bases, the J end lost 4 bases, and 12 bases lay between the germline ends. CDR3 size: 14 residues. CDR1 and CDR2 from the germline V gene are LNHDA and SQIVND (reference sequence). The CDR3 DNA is TGTGCCAGTAGTATCGCCCCAAGGGGCACTGAAGCTTTCTTT. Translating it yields CASSIAPRGTEAFF.

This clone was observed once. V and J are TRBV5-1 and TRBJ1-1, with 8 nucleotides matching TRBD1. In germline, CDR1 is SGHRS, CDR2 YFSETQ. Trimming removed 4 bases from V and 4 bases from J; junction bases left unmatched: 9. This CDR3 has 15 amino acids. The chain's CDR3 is CASSIGQGRFTEAFF. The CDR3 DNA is TGCGCCAGCAGCATAGGACAGGGCAGGTTCACTGAAGCTTTCTTT.

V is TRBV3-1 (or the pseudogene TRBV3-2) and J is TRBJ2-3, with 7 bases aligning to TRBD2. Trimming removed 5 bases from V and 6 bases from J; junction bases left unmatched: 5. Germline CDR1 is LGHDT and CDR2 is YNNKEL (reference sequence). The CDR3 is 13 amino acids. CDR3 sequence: CASSWTRADTQYF. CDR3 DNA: TGTGCCAGCAGCTGGACTAGAGCTGATACGCAGTATTTT.

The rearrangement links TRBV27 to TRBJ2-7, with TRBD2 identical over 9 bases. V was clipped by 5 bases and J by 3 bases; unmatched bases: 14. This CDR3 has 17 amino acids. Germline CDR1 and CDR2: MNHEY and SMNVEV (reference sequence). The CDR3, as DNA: TGTGCCAGCAGTAGGCGGGGGGGACAGCGAAGTTTCTACGAGCAGTACTTC. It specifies CASSRRGGQRSFYEQYF.

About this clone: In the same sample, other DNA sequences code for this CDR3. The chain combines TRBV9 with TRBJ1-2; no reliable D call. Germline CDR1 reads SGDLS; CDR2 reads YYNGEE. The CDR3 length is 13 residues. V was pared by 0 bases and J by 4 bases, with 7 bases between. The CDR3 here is CASSVGEGYGYTF. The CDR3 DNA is TGTGCCAGCAGCGTAGGAGAGGGCTATGGCTACACCTTC.

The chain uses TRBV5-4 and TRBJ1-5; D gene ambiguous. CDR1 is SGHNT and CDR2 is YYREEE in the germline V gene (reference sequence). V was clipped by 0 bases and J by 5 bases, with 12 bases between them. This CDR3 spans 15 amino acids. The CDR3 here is CASSLGSARDQPQHF. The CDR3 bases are TGTGCCAGCAGCTTGGGATCAGCGAGAGATCAGCCCCAGCATTTT.

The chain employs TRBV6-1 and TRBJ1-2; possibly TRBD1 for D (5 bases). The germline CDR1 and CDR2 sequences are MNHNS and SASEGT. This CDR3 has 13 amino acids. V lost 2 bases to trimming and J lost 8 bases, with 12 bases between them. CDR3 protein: CASSEQGQGGYTF. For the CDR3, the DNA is TGTGCCAGCAGTGAACAGGGCCAGGGCGGCTACACCTTC.

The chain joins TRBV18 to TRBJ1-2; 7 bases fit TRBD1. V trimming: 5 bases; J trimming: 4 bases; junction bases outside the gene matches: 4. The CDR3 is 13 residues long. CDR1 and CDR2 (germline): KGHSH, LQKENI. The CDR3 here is CASSVTGVYGYTF. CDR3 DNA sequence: TGTGCCAGCTCAGTAACAGGGGTCTATGGCTACACCTTC.

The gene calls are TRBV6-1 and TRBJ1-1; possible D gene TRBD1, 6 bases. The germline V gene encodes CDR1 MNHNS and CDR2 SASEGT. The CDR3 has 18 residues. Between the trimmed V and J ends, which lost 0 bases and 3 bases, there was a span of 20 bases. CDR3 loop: CASSEALREGGGHTEAFF. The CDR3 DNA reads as TGTGCCAGCAGTGAAGCGCTTCGGGAAGGGGGGGGGCACACTGAAGCTTTCTTT.

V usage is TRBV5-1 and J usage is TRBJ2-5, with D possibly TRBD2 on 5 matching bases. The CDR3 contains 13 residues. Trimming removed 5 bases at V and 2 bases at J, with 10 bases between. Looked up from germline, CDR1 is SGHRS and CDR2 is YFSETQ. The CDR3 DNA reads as TGCGCCAGCAGGGGGTCGGGACAAGAGACCCAGTACTTC. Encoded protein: CASRGSGQETQYF. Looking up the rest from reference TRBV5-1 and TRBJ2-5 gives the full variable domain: KAGVTQTPRYLIKTRGQQVTLSCSPISGHRSVSWYQQTPGQGLQFLFEYFSETQRNKGNFPGRFSGRQFSNSRSEMNVSTLELGDSALYLCASRGSGQETQYFGPGTRLLVL.

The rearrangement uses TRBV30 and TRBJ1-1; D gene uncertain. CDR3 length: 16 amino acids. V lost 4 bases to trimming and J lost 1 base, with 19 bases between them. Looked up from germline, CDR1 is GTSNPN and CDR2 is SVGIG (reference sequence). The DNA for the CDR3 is TGTGCCTGGACCCGTATCGGAGGCCTCAGGAACACTGAAGCTTTCTTT. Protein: CAWTRIGGLRNTEAFF.

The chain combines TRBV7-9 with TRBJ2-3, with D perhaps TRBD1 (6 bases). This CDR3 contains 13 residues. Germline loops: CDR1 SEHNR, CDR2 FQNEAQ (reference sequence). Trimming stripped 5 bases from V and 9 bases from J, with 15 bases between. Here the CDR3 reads CASSPGVQGTQYF. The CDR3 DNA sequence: TGTGCCAGCAGCCCAGGGGTGCAGGGAACGCAGTATTTT.

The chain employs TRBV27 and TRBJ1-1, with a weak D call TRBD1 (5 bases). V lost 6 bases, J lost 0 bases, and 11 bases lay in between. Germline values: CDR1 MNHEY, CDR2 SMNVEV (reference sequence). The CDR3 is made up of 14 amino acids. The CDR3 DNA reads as TGTGCCAGCAGACCCCCAGGGATGAACACTGAAGCTTTCTTT. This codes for CASRPPGMNTEAFF.

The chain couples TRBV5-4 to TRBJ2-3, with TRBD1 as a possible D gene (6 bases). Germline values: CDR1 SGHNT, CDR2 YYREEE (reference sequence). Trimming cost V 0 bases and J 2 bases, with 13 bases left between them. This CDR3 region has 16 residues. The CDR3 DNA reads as TGTGCCAGCAGCTTGGTCTTGGGGGCTTACACAGATACGCAGTATTTT. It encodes CASSLVLGAYTDTQYF.

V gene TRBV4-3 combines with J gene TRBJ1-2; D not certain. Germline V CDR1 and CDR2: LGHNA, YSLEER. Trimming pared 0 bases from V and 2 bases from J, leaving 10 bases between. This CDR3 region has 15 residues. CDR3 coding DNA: TGCGCCAGCAGCCAAGATCCTCGGGGAAACTATGGCTACACCTTC. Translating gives CASSQDPRGNYGYTF.

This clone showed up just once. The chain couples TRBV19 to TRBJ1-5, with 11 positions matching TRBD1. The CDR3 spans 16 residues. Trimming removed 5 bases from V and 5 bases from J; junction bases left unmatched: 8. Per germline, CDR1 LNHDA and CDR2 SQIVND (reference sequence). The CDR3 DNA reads TGTGCCAGTAGTGTTTTCCGGGACAGGGGGGATCAGCCCCAGCATTTT. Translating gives CASSVFRDRGDQPQHF.

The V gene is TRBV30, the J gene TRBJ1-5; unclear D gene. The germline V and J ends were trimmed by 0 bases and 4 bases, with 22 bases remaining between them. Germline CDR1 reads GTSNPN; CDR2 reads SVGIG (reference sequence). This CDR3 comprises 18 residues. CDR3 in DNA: TGTGCCTGGAGTGTCAGCGTAGAACTGCACGGGGTAAATCAGCCCCAGCATTTT. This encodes CAWSVSVELHGVNQPQHF.

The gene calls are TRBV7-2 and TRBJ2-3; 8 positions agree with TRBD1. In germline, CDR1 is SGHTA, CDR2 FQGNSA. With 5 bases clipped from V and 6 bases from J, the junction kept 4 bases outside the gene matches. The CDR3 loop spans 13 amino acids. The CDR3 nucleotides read TGTGCCAGCAGCGAGCGGACAGGGGATACGCAGTATTTT. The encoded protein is CASSERTGDTQYF.

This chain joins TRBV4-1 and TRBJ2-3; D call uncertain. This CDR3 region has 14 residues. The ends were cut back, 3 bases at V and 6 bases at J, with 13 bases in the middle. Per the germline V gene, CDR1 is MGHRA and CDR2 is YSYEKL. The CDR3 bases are TGCGCCAGCAGCCATCCCCTCGTCGGGGATACGCAGTATTTT. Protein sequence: CASSHPLVGDTQYF.

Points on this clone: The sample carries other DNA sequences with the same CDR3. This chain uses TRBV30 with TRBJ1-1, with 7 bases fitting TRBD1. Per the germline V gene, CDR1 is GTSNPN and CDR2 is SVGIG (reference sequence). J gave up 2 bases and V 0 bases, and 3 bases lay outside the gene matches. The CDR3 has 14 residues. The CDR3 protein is CAWSVRGGNTEAFF. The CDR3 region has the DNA TGTGCCTGGAGTGTACGAGGGGGCAACACTGAAGCTTTCTTT. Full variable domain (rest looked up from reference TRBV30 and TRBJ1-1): SQTIHQWPATLVQPVGSPLSLECTVEGTSNPNLYWYRQAAGRGLQLLFYSVGIGQISSEVPQNLSASRPQDRQFILSSKKLLLSDSGFYLCAWSVRGGNTEAFFGQGTRLTVV.

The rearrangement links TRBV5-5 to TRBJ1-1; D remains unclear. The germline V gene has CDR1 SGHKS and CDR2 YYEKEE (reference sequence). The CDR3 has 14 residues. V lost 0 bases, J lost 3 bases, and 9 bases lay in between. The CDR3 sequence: CASSLGTLYTEAFF. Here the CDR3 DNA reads TGTGCCAGCAGCTTGGGCACGCTATACACTGAAGCTTTCTTT.

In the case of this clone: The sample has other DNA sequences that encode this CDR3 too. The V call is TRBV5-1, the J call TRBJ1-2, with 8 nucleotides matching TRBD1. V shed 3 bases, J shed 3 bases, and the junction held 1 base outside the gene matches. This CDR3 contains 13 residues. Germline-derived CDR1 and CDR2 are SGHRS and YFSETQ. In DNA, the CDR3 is TGCGCCAGCAGCTCACAGGGGGACTATGGCTACACCTTC. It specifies CASSSQGDYGYTF. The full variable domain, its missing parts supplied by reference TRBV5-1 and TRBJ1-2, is KAGVTQTPRYLIKTRGQQVTLSCSPISGHRSVSWYQQTPGQGLQFLFEYFSETQRNKGNFPGRFSGRQFSNSRSEMNVSTLELGDSALYLCASSSQGDYGYTFGSGTRLTVV.

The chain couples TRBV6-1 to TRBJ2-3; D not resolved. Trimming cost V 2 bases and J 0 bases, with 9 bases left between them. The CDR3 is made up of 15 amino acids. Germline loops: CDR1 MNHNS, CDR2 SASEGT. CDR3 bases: TGTGCCAGCAGTGAACCTAGACCTAGCACAGATACGCAGTATTTT. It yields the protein CASSEPRPSTDTQYF.

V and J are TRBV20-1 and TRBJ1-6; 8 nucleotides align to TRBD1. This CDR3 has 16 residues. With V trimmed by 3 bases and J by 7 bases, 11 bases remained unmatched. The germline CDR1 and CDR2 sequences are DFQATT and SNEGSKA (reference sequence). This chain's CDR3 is CSASKAGGTRNSPLHF. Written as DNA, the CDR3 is TGCAGTGCTAGTAAGGCAGGGGGCACACGGAATTCACCCCTCCACTTT.

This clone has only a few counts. Here the CDR3 DNA reads TGTGCCAGCAGCCAGATAGGGGGTCAGCCCCAGCATTTT. Its protein product is CASSQIGGQPQHF. The chain uses TRBV14 and TRBJ1-5, with D possibly TRBD1 on 6 matching bases. Per germline, CDR1 SGHDN and CDR2 FVKESK. V was trimmed by 3 bases and J by 6 bases, leaving 9 bases between them. The length of the CDR3 is 13 residues.